This note documents a single T cell receptor (beta chain) sequence. There is no known antigen for this receptor. No quality values exist for individual bases; no much larger clone is one base distant. The protocol used for the library was the immunoSEQ multiplex PCR assay. The paper's processing steps were these. A statistical classification framework was built to diagnose cytomegalovirus status from the catalog of TCR beta chain sequences. As stored in TCRdb, this immuneACCESS dataset retains in-frame rearrangements with V and J assigned. A fraction of the clones does not appear; measured against another copy, unresolved V genes explain less than half of the discrepancy, and the remainder lacks a known reason. That table supplies the V and J calls and clone size; D and trimming were determined from the DNA. The sample table records around 250,000 clones; 90% of these occur just once. The ten biggest clones cover roughly 0.38% of the sample.

The data belong to a study of cytomegalovirus exposure and HLA in healthy donors (dated by TCRdb to about 2017). Regarding the research as a whole: According to a later analysis, one platform produced both the 100 to 150 validation repertoires and the 666 repertoires of the first cohort. The study aimed to test whether cataloging public T cell receptors could reveal signatures of past pathogen exposure. Besides the first cohort of under 700 subjects, a separate validation cohort made up of 120 different subjects was used. To predict cytomegalovirus infection status, the study brought together high-throughput TCR immunosequencing, statistical association of individual TCRs with disease status, and machine learning. Beyond this particular receptor, the publication reports: A later analysis had no HLA typing for the validation cohort, so co-occurrence there was scored across all 120 or so repertoires. A few of the identified cytomegalovirus-associated TCR beta chains were confirmed in vitro to be specific for cytomegalovirus antigens. In the study, approximately 150 TCR beta chains were listed as associated with cytomegalovirus. Subsequent analysis determined that TCRs grouped into clusters in the first cohort also showed a tendency toward co-occurrence across the 130 or so validation repertoires, and roughly 95% of cluster scores exceeded 0. Most TCR sequences were observed very rarely across donors, whereas some public TCRs were present in many individuals. The classifier was reported to diagnose cytomegalovirus status with high specificity and sensitivity in both the original and validation cohorts. It was suggested by the authors that the approach could potentially be generalized to other disease states and immunological phenotypes.

V trim: 6 bases; J trim: 4 bases; unmatched bases: 13. CDR1 and CDR2 (SGHTA, FQGNSA) derive from the germline V gene. Its CDR3 holds 18 amino acids, cysteine through phenylalanine. The retained sequence is limited to the CDR3, 54 bases, with the frame set at the first base. The donors were included in the validation cohort of over a hundred subjects, a group kept apart from the roughly 700-subject first cohort. The receptor chain draws on TRBV7-2 and TRBJ2-1, with 12 bases in between that match TRBD2. Source material: PBMCs. The TCR comes from a woman aged 18-29 years in good health and CMV-seronegative. This receptor carries the CDR3 CASRDPLGLAGRYNEQFF. The DNA is as follows: TGTGCCAGCAGAGACCCGTTAGGACTAGCGGGGCGGTACAATGAGCAGTTCTTC.